This entry is about one T cell receptor (beta chain). The data belong to a study of T cells after yellow fever vaccination. The CDR3 loop spans 13 amino acids. V dropped 8 bases and J dropped 2 bases, with 11 bases sitting between them. Germline-derived CDR1 and CDR2 are SGHTA and FQGNSA. In TCRdb, the 5' RACE reads were re-called with MiXCR into one record per CDR3 protein. The sample lists hundreds of thousands of distinct CDR3 sequences; approximately 21% were seen once. The chain uses TRBV7-2 and TRBJ2-3; D is unclear. The receptor was isolated from a man younger than 45 who received the YFV17D yellow fever vaccine. This specimen was PBMCs, taken 15 days after the yellow fever booster vaccination. This CDR3 reads CASVEVPTDTQYF. CDR3 DNA: TGTGCCAGCGTAGAGGTTCCCACAGATACGCAGTATTTT.